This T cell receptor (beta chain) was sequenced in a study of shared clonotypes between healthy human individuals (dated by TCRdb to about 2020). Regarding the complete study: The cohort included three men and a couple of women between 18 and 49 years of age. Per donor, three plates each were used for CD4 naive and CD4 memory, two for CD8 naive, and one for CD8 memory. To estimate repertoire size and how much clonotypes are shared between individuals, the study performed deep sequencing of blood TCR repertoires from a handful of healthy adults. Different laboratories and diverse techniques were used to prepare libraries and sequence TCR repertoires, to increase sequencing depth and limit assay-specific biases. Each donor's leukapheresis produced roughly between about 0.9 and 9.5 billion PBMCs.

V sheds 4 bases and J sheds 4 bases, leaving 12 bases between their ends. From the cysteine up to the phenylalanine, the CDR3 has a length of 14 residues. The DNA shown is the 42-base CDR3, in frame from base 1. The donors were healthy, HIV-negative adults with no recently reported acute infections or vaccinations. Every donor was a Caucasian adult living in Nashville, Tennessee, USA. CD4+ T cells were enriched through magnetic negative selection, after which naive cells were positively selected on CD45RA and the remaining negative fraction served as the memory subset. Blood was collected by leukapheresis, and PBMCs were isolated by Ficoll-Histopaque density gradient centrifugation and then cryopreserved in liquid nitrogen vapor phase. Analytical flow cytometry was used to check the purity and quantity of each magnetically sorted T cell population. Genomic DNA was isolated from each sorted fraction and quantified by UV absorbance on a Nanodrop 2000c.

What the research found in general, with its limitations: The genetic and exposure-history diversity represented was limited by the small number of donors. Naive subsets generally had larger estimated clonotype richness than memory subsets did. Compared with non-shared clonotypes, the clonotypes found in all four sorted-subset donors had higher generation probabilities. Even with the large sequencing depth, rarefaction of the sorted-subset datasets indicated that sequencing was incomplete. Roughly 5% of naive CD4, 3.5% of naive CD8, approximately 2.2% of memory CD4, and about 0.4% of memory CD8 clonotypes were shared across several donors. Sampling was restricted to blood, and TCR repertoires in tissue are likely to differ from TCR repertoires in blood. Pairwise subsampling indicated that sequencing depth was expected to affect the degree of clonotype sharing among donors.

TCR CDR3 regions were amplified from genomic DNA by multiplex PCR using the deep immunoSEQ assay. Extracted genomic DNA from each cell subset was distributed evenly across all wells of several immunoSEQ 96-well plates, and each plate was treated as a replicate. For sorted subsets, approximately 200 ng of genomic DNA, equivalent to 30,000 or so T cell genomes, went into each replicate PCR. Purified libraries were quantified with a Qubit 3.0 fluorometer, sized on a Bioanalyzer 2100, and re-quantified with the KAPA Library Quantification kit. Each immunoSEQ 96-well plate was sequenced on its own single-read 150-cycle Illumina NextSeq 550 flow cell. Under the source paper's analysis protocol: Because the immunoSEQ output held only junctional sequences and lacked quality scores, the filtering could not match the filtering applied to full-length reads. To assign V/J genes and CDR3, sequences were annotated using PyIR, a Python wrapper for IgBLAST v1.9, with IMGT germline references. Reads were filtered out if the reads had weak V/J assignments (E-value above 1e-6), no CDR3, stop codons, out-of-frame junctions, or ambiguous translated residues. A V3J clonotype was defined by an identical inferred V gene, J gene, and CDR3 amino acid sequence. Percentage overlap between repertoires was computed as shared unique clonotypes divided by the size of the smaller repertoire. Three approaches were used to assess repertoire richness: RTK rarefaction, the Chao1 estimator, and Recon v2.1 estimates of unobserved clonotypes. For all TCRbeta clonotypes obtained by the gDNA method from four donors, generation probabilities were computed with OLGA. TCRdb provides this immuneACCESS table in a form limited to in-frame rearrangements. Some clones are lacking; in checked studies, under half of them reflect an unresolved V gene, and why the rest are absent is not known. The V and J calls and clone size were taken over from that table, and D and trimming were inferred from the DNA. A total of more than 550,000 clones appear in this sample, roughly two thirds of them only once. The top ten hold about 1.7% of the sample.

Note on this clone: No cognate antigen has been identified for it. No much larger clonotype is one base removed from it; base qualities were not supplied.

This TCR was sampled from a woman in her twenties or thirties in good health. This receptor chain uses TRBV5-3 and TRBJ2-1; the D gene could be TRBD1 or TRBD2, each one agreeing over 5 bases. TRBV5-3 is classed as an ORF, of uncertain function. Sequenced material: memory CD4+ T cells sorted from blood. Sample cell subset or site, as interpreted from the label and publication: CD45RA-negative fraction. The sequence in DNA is TGTGCCAGAAGCACGGGACCTACATACAATGAGCAGTTCTTC. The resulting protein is CARSTGPTYNEQFF.